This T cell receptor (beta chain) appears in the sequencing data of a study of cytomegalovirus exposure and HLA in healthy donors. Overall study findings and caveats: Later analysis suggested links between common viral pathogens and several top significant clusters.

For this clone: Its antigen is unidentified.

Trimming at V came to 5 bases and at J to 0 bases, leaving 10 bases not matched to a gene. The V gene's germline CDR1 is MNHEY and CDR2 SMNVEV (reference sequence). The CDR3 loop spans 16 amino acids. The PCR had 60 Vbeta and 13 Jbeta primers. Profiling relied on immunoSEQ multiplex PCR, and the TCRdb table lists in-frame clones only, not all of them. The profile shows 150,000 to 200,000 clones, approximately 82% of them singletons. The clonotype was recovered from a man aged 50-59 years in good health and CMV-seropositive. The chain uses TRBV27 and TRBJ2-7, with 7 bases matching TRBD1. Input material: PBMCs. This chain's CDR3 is CASSAPDRAGSYEQYF. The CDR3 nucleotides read TGTGCCAGCAGTGCCCCCGACAGGGCCGGCTCCTACGAGCAGTACTTC.